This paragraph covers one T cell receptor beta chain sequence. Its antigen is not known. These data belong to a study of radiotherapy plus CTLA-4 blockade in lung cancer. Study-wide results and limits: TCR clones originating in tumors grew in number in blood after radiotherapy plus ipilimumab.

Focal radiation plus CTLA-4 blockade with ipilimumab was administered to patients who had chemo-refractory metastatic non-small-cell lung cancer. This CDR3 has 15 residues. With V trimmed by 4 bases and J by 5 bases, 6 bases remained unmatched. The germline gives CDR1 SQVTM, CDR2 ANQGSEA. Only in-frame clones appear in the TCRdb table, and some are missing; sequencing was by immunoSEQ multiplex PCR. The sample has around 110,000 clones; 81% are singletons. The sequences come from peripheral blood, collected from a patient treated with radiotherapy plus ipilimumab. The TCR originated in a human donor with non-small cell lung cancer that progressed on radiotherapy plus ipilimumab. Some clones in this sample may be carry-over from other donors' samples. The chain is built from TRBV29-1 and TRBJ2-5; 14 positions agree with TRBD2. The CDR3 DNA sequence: TGCAGCGTTGTGGGACTAGCGGGGGTGGGGGAGACCCAGTACTTC. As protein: CSVVGLAGVGETQYF.